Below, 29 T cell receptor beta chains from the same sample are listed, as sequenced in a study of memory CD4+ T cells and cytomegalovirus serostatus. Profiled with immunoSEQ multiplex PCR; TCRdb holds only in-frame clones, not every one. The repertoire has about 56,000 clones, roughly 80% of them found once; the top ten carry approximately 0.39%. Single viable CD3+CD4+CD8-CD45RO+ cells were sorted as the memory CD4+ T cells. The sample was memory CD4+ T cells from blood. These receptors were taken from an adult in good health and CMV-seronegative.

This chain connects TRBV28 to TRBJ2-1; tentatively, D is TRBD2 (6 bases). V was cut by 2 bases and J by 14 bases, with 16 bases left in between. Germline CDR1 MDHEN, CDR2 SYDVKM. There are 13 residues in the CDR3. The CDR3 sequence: CASSLGGRRVEFF. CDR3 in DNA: TGTGCCAGCAGTTTAGGGGGTCGGAGGGTTGAGTTCTTC.

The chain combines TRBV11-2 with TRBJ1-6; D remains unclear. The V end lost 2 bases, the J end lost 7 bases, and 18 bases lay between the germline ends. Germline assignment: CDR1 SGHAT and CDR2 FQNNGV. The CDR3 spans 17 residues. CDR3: CASSLSGLLGSNSPLHF. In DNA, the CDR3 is TGTGCCAGCAGCTTATCGGGCCTCCTAGGGAGCAATTCACCCCTCCACTTT.

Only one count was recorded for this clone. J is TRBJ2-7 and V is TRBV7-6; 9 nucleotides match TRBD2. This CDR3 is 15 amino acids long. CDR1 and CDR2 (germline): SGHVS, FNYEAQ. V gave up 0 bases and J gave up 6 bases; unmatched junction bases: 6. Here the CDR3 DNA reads TGTGCCAGCAGCTTAGCGCGCGGGGGGGCTGCCGAGCAGTACTTC. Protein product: CASSLARGGAAEQYF.

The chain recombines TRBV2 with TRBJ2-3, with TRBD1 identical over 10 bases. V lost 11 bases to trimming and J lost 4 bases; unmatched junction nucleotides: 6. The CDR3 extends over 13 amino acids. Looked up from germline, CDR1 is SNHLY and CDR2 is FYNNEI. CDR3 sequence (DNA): TGTGCCTCCCGGGACAGGGGATCAGATACGCAGTATTTT. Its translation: CASRDRGSDTQYF.

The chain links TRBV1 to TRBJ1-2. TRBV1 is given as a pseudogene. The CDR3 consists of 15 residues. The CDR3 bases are TGCACCAGCAGCCCCCGGGAGGGGATGTGCTATGGCTACACCTTC. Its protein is CTSSPREGMCYGYTF.

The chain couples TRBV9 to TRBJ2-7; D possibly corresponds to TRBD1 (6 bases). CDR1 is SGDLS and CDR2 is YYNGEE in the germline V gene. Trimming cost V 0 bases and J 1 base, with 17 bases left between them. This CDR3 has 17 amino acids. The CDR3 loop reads CASSVVPTQGTSYEQYF. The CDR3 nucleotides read TGTGCCAGCAGCGTAGTCCCGACACAGGGTACTTCCTACGAGCAGTACTTC.

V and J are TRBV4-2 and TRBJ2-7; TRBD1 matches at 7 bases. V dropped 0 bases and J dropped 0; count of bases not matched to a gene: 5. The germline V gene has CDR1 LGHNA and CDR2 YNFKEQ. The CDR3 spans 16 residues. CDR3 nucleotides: TGTGCCAGCAGCCAAGAGACAGGGCGGTCCTCCTACGAGCAGTACTTC. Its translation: CASSQETGRSSYEQYF.

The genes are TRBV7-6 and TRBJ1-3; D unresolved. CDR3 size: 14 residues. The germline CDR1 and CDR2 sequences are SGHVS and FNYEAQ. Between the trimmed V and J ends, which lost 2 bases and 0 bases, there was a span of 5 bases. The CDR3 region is CASSLQGSGNTIYF. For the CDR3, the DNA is TGTGCCAGCAGCTTACAAGGCTCTGGAAACACCATATATTTT.

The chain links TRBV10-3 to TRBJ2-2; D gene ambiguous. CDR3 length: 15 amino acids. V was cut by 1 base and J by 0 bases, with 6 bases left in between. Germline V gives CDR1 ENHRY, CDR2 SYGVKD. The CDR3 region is CAISEFAANTGELFF. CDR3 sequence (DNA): TGTGCCATCAGTGAGTTCGCTGCGAACACCGGGGAGCTGTTTTTT.

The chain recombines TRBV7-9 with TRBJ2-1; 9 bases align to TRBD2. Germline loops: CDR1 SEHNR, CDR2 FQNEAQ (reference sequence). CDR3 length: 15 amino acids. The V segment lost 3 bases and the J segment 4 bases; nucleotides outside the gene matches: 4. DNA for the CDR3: TGTGCCAGCAGCTTTAGCGGGGGAATGTACAATGAGCAGTTCTTC. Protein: CASSFSGGMYNEQFF.

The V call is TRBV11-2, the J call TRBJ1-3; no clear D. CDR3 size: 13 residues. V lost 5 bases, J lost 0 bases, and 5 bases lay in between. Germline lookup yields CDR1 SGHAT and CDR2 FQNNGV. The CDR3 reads CASSLSSGNTIYF. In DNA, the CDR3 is TGTGCCAGCAGCCTAAGCTCTGGAAACACCATATATTTT. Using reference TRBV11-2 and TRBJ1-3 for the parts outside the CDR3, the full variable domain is EAGVAQSPRYKIIEKRQSVAFWCNPISGHATLYWYQQILGQGPKLLIQFQNNGVVDDSQLPKDRFSAERLKGVDSTLKIQPAKLEDSAVYLCASSLSSGNTIYFGEGSWLTVV.

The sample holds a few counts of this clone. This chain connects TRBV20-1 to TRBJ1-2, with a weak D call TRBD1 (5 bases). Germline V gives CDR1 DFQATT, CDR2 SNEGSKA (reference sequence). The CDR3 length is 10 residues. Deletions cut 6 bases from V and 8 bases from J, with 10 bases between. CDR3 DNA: TGCAGTGCCGAGGGGTACGGCTACACCTTC. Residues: CSAEGYGYTF.

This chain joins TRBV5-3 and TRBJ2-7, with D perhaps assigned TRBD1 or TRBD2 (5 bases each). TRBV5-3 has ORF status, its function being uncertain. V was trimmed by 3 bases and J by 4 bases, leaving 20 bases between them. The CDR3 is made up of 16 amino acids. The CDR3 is CARSSHTGRLLYEQYF. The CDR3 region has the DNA TGTGCCAGAAGCTCTCATACGGGACGTTTGTTATACGAGCAGTACTTC.

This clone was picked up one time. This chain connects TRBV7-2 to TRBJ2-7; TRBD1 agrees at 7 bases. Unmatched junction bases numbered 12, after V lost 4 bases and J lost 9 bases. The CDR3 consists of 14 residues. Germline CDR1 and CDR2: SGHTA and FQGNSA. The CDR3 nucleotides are TGTGCCAGCAGCTCCGGACAGGCGGCTCGCTGGCAGTACTTC. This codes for CASSSGQAARWQYF.

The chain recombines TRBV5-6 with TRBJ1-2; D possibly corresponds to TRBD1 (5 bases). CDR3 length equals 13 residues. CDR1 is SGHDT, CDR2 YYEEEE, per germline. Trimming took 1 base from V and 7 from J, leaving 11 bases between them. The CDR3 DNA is TGTGCCAGCAGCTTGAGGGGCCCAGGTGGCTACACCTTC. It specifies CASSLRGPGGYTF.

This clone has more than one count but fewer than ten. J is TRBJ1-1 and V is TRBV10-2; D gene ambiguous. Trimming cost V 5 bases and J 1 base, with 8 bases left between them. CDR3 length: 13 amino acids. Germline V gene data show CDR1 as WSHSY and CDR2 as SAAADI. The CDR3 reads CASSYSGNTEAFF. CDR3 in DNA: TGCGCCAGCAGTTACAGTGGGAACACTGAAGCTTTCTTT.

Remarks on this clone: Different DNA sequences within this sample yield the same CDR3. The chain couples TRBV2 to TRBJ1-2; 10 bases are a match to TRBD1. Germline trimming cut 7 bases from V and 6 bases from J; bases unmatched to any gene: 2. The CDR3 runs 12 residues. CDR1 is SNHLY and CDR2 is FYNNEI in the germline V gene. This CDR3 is CASKTGGDGYTF. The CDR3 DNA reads TGTGCCAGCAAGACAGGGGGCGATGGCTACACCTTC.

CDR3 sequence: CASSSMWLGGNTIYF. CDR3 coding DNA: TGTGCCAGCAGCTCCATGTGGTTAGGCGGAAACACCATATATTTT. The V call is TRBV7-2, the J call TRBJ1-3; no definite D call. The CDR3 is 15 amino acids. The V end was cut by 4 bases, the J end by 4 bases, with 14 bases between. The germline V gene encodes CDR1 SGHTA and CDR2 FQGNSA. The entire variable domain, with the rest obtained from reference TRBV7-2 and TRBJ1-3, is as follows: GAGVSQSPSNKVTEKGKDVELRCDPISGHTALYWYRQSLGQGLEFLIYFQGNSAPDKSGLPSDRFSAERTGGSVSTLTIQRTQQEDSAVYLCASSSMWLGGNTIYFGEGSWLTVV.

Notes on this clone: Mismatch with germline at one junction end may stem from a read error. The DNA of the CDR3 is TGCGGCGTGCTAGCGGGGGGGGGCCGAGAGACCCAGTACTTC. It is translated as CGVLAGGGRETQYF. The chain has TRBV29-1 and TRBJ2-5, with TRBD2 matching 12 bases. The CDR3 spans 14 residues. CDR1 and CDR2 from the germline V gene are SQVTM and ANQGSEA.

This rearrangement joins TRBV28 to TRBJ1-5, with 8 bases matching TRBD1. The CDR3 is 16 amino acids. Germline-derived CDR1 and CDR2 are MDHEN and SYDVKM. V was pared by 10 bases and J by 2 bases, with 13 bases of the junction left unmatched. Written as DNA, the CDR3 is TGTGCCACTCGGGGTTTCCAGACAGGGGGCAATCAGCCCCAGCATTTT. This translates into CATRGFQTGGNQPQHF.

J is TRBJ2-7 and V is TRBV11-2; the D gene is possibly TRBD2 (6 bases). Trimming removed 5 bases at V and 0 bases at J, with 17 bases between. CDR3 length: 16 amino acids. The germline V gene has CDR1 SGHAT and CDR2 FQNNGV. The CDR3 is CASSAGAGPYSYEQYF. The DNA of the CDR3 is TGTGCCAGCAGCGCCGGCGCGGGGCCCTACTCCTACGAGCAGTACTTC. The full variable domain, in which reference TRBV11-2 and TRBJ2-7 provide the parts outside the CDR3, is EAGVAQSPRYKIIEKRQSVAFWCNPISGHATLYWYQQILGQGPKLLIQFQNNGVVDDSQLPKDRFSAERLKGVDSTLKIQPAKLEDSAVYLCASSAGAGPYSYEQYFGPGTRLTVT.

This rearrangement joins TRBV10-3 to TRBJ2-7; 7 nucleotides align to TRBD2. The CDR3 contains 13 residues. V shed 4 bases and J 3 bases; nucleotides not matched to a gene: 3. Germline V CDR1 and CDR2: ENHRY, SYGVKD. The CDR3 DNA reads TGTGCCATCAGTGGCGGCGGGAGCTACGAGCAGTACTTC. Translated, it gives CAISGGGSYEQYF.

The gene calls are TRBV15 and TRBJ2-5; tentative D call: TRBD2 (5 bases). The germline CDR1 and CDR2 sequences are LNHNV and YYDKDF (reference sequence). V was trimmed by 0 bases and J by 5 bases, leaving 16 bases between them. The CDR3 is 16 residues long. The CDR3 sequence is CATSRDPAEGDETQYF. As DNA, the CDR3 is TGTGCCACCAGCAGAGATCCGGCAGAGGGAGACGAGACCCAGTACTTC. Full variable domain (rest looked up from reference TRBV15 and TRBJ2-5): DAMVIQNPRYQVTQFGKPVTLSCSQTLNHNVMYWYQQKSSQAPKLLFHYYDKDFNNEADTPDNFQSRRPNTSFCFLDIRSPGLGDTAMYLCATSRDPAEGDETQYFGPGTRLLVL.

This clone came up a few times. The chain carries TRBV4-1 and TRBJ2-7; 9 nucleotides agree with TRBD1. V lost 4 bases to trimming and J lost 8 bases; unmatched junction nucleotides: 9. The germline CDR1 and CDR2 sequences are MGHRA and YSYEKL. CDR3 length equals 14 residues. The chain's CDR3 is CASSPRDRDGKQYF. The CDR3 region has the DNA TGCGCCAGCAGCCCCCGGGACAGGGATGGCAAGCAGTACTTC.

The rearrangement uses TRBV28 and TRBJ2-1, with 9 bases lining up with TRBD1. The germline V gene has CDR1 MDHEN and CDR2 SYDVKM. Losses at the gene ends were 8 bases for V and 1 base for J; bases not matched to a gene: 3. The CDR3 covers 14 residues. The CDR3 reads CASEGTGSYNEQFF. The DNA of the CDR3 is TGTGCCAGCGAAGGGACAGGGTCCTACAATGAGCAGTTCTTC. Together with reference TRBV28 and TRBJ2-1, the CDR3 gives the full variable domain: DVKVTQSSRYLVKRTGEKVFLECVQDMDHENMFWYRQDPGLGLRLIYFSYDVKMKEKGDIPEGYSVSREKKERFSLILESASTNQTSMYLCASEGTGSYNEQFFGPGTRLTVL.

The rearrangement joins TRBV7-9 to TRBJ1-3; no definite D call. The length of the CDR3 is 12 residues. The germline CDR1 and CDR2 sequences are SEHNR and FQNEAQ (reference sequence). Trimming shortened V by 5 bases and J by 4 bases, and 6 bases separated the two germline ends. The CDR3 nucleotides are TGTGCCAGCAGCCCTGCAGGAAACACCATATATTTT. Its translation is CASSPAGNTIYF. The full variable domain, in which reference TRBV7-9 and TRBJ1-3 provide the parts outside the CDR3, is DTGVSQNPRHKITKRGQNVTFRCDPISEHNRLYWYRQTLGQGPEFLTYFQNEAQLEKSRLLSDRFSAERPKGSFSTLEIQRTEQGDSAMYLCASSPAGNTIYFGEGSWLTVV.

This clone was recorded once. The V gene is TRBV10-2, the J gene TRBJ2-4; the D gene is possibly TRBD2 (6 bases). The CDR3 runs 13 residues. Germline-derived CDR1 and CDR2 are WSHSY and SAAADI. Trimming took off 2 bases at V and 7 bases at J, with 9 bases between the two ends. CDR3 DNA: TGCGCCAGCAGTGAGGGGACTTGGAACATTCAGTACTTC. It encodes CASSEGTWNIQYF.

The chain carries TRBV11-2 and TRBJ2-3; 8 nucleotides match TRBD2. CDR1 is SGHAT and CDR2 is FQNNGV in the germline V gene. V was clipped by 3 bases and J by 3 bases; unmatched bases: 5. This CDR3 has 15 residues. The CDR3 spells CASSFGLAVTDTQYF. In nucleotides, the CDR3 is TGTGCCAGCAGCTTCGGACTAGCCGTGACAGATACGCAGTATTTT.

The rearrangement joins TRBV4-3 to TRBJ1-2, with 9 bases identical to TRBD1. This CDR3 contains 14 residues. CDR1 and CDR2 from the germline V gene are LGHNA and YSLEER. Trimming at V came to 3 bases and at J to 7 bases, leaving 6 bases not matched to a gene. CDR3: CASSQAQGAVGYTF. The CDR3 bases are TGCGCCAGCAGCCAGGCACAGGGGGCTGTTGGCTACACCTTC.